This is a list of T cell receptor beta chains from one sample in a study of OX40 agonist ivuxolimab in advanced cancers. TCRdb's copy holds only in-frame clones and misses some; the assay was immunoSEQ multiplex PCR. The sample records about 19,000 clones, about 88% being singletons. The sample here was CD4+ or CD8+ T cells sorted from blood, taken in a trial of the OX40 agonist ivuxolimab. These receptors all stem from an adult with an advanced solid tumor such as melanoma, head and neck, liver or kidney cancer. Both conserved end residues are part of each CDR3. The D gene is left open where the match is weak. Size is omitted from some rows. Given values are once, few, many or a class for expanded clones.

TRBJ2-5 | - | TRBV30 | TRBD1 | TGTGCCTGTTCGGGACAGGGCTTCGGGACCCAGTACTTC | CACSGQGFGTQYF
TRBJ2-3 | - | TRBV29-1 | - | TGCAGCGTTGAGATGAGGGGGGGCGGTTTTCGTACGCAGTATTTT | CSVEMRGGGFRTQYF
TRBJ2-3 | - | TRBV6-1 | TRBD2 | TGTGCCAGCAGTGAAAATCTAGCGGGAGCCGACCTACCCACAGATACGCAGTATTTT | CASSENLAGADLPTDTQYF
TRBJ2-5 | few | TRBV9 | - | TGTGCCAGCAGCGTAGACAGGGAGCAAGAGACCCAGTACTTC | CASSVDREQETQYF
TRBJ2-5 | - | TRBV11-3 | - | TGTGCCCCTACTGGGGAGACCCAGTACTTC | CAPTGETQYF
TRBJ2-3 | - | TRBV27 | TRBD2 | TGTGCCAGCAGCAGAATTGATAGCGGGAGGGAGGATACGCAGTATTTT | CASSRIDSGREDTQYF
TRBJ2-7 | once | TRBV6-6 | - | TGTGCCAGCAGGGGCAGGGGTCCTTCCGAGCAGTACTTC | CASRGRGPSEQYF
TRBJ2-6 | - | TRBV4-1 | TRBD1 | TGCGCCAGCAGCCACCTATGGACAGGGACAAGCTCTGGGGCCAACGTCCTGACTTTC | CASSHLWTGTSSGANVLTF
TRBJ2-5 | - | TRBV4-1 | TRBD2 | TGCGCCAGCAGCCGCGGGGGGTTCCAAGAGACCCAGTACTTC | CASSRGGFQETQYF
TRBJ2-7 | - | TRBV19 | - | TGTGCCAGTAGTATGACAGTCTCTGGCTTCTACGAGCAGTACTTC | CASSMTVSGFYEQYF
TRBJ2-1 | - | TRBV28 | TRBD1 | TGTGCCAGCAGCCTCCGGGACAGGGGCGTTGAGCAGTTCTTC | CASSLRDRGVEQFF
TRBJ2-1 | - | TRBV4-3 | TRBD2 | TGCGCCAGCAGCTTCCGACTAGCGGGAGCTGGTGAGCAGTTCTTC | CASSFRLAGAGEQFF
TRBJ1-1 | - | TRBV5-4 | - | TGTGCCAGCAGCTTGGGATCAGGGGTGGCGGCTGAAGCTTTCTTT | CASSLGSGVAAEAFF
TRBJ2-7 | - | TRBV29-1 | - | TGCAGCGTCGCCTCTAGTTCCTACGAGCAGTACTTC | CSVASSSYEQYF
TRBJ2-6 | - | TRBV9 | TRBD2 | TGTGCCAGCAGCGTGACTAGCGGGAGTCCTGGGGCCAACGTCCTGACTTTC | CASSVTSGSPGANVLTF
TRBJ1-4 | once | TRBV4-1 | - | TGCGCCAGCAGCCAAGGAGGCATGGGCGGCGAAAAACTGTTTTTT | CASSQGGMGGEKLFF
TRBJ2-7 | - | TRBV9 | TRBD2 | TGTGCCAGCAGCGTATCTAGCGGGACCTACGAGCAGTACTTC | CASSVSSGTYEQYF
TRBJ2-7 | - | TRBV11-3 | - | TGTGCCAGCAGCTTAGCAGGGACCTACGAGCAGTACTTC | CASSLAGTYEQYF
TRBJ2-7 | - | TRBV9 | TRBD2 | TGTGCCAGCAGCTCCGGGACTAGCTTCGAGCAGTACTTC | CASSSGTSFEQYF
TRBJ2-1 | - | TRBV10-3 | - | TGTGCCATCAGTGAGGATAGCAGTCCCTCCGCTTGGGTGACCTACAATGAGCAGTTCTTC | CAISEDSSPSAWVTYNEQFF
TRBJ1-1 | - | TRBV10-2 | TRBD1 | TGCGCCAGCAGCCTCGGACAGGTTGAAGCTTTCTTT | CASSLGQVEAFF
TRBJ1-4 | - | TRBV5-6 | - | TGTGCCAGCAGCTTGGTGGATTTGGGTACCAATGAAAAACTGTTTTTT | CASSLVDLGTNEKLFF
TRBJ2-7 | - | TRBV9 | - | TGTGCCAGCAGCGTAGGCCTAGCGCACTCCTACGAGCAGTACTTC | CASSVGLAHSYEQYF
TRBJ1-2 | - | TRBV5-6 | - | TGTGCCAGCAGCTTGGAAGCCCGAGCAAGGGGCTACACCTTC | CASSLEARARGYTF
TRBJ1-5 | - | TRBV27 | - | TGTGCCAGCAGTTACGCGGGACGAAATCAGCCCCAGCATTTT | CASSYAGRNQPQHF
TRBJ2-3 | - | TRBV27 | TRBD2 | TGTGCCAGCAGTCATCTAGCGGGCAGCACAGATACGCAGTATTTT | CASSHLAGSTDTQYF
TRBJ2-5 | few | TRBV4-3 | - | TGCGCCAGCAGCCAAGTTCGGGCCGGCCAAGAGACCCAGTACTTC | CASSQVRAGQETQYF
TRBJ2-1 | - | TRBV9 | - | TGTGCCAGCAGCGTAGCTGGACGAGGGGTCGATGAGCAGTTCTTC | CASSVAGRGVDEQFF
TRBJ2-3 | - | TRBV4-3 | - | TGCGCCAGCAGCCAAGATTCGGGGGGCAACACAGATACGCAGTATTTT | CASSQDSGGNTDTQYF
TRBJ2-7 | - | TRBV5-4 | - | TGTGCCAGCAGCTTGCTGCTGGGGGGAGTCCGCTACGAGCAGTACTTC | CASSLLLGGVRYEQYF
TRBJ2-7 | - | TRBV28 | TRBD1 | TGTGCCAGCAGCAGCGGGAACAGGGGGCGAGGAAATTACTACGAGCAGTACTTC | CASSSGNRGRGNYYEQYF
TRBJ2-7 | once | TRBV20-1 | - | TGCAGTGCTAGATGGGGCCATGAGCAGTACTTC | CSARWGHEQYF
TRBJ2-1 | - | TRBV7-9 | TRBD2 | TGTGCCAGCAGCCCACTCCGATCGGGAGGGCTAAAGCAGTTCTTC | CASSPLRSGGLKQFF
TRBJ2-3 | - | TRBV28 | - | TGTGCCAGCAGTTCCCGCGCCGCGTGGGATACGCAGTATTTT | CASSSRAAWDTQYF
TRBJ2-1 | - | TRBV28 | TRBD2 | TGTGCCAGCAGCACCTCTCGAGTTGAAGCGGGAGGTAATGAGCAGTTCTTC | CASSTSRVEAGGNEQFF
TRBJ2-7 | - | TRBV4-3 | - | TGCGCCAGCAGCCATCCGGGACTCCGCTACGAGCAGTACTTC | CASSHPGLRYEQYF
TRBJ1-5 | - | TRBV7-9 | TRBD1 | TGTGCCAGCAGCTTGGGACAGGGGGTAGGTCAGCCCCAGCATTTT | CASSLGQGVGQPQHF
TRBJ2-4 | - | TRBV6-1 | - | TGTGCCAGCAGTGGTAGCGTGGCCAAAAACATTCAGTACTTC | CASSGSVAKNIQYF
TRBJ2-3 | - | TRBV7-9 | - | TGTGCCAGCAGCTTAGAACTGAGGCCCACAGATACGCAGTATTTT | CASSLELRPTDTQYF
TRBJ2-7 | - | TRBV6-6 | TRBD1 | TGTGCCAGCTCGACCAGGACAGGGGGTTACGAGCAGTACTTC | CASSTRTGGYEQYF
TRBJ2-4 | - | TRBV4-2 | - | TGTGCCAGCAGGGACAAAAACATTCAGTACTTC | CASRDKNIQYF